This T cell receptor (beta chain) appears in the sequencing data of a study of cytomegalovirus exposure and HLA in healthy donors. Remarks on this clone: Antigen unknown.

General study points: Equally common other TCR beta chains were less clonally expanded than HLA-associated ones, a later analysis found.

The PCR ran on 60 Vbeta and 13 Jbeta primers. Repertoires were generated with immunoSEQ multiplex PCR, while TCRdb's copy carries only in-frame clones and drops some. This sample's table reports fewer than 95,000 clones. The receptor was derived from a woman in her forties in good health and CMV-seropositive. Sequencing was performed on PBMCs.

The CDR3 here is CASSEGGGAANTGELFF. Here the CDR3 DNA reads TGTGCCAGCAGTGAAGGCGGGGGGGCCGCGAACACCGGGGAGCTGTTTTTT. The V call is TRBV6-4, the J call TRBJ2-2, with 9 bases aligning to TRBD2. From germline, CDR1 is MRHNA and CDR2 SNTAGT. Trimming cost V 3 bases and J 0 bases; bases outside gene matches: 5. The CDR3 covers 17 residues.